A single sample is the source of the 5 T cell receptor beta chains below, sequenced in a study of shared clonotypes between healthy human individuals. Assay used: immunoSEQ multiplex PCR; TCRdb lists only in-frame clones, some missing. The data contain 2 million to 3 million clones, roughly 93% of them singletons. Material for sequencing was naive CD4+ T cells from PBMCs. The subset is: CD45RA+ positively selected. These receptor sequences come from a young man in good health. Some clones in this sample may be carry-over from other donors' samples.

This sequence joins TRBV6-5 and TRBJ1-2, with 7 bases fitting TRBD1. Germline V gene data show CDR1 as MNHEY and CDR2 as SVGAGI. Trimming took 2 bases from V and 5 from J; bases not matched to a gene: 2. The CDR3 is made up of 13 amino acids. CDR3 DNA sequence: TGTGCCAGCAGTTACGGGGGACAGTATGGCTACACCTTC. This sequence encodes CASSYGGQYGYTF.

In this sample, this clone turned up once. V usage is TRBV19 and J usage is TRBJ1-2; the D is unclear. With 7 bases removed from V and 4 bases from J, the gap between germline ends came to 16 bases. The CDR3 is made up of 14 amino acids. The germline V gene encodes CDR1 LNHDA and CDR2 SQIVND (reference sequence). CDR3 in DNA: TGTGCCAGTACCGCGGACGGCCGACCCTATGGCTACACCTTC. Amino acid sequence: CASTADGRPYGYTF.

This clone was seen more than once but under ten times. V usage is TRBV5-4 and J usage is TRBJ1-2; no firm D call. The V end was cut by 0 bases, the J end by 6 bases, with 9 bases between. This CDR3 is 13 amino acids long. CDR1 and CDR2 from the germline V gene are SGHNT and YYREEE (reference sequence). CDR3: CASSLAGLDGYTF. The CDR3 nucleotides read TGTGCCAGCAGCTTGGCCGGGCTGGATGGCTACACCTTC.

The rearrangement uses TRBV28 and TRBJ2-7; 7 positions agree with TRBD2. From germline, CDR1 is MDHEN and CDR2 SYDVKM. With V trimmed by 2 bases and J by 3 bases, 10 bases remained unmatched. CDR3 length equals 16 residues. CDR3 DNA: TGTGCCAGCAGTTTAATGTTTTGGCGGGAGAGCTACGAGCAGTACTTC. Residues: CASSLMFWRESYEQYF. Complete variable domain (other parts from reference TRBV28 and TRBJ2-7): DVKVTQSSRYLVKRTGEKVFLECVQDMDHENMFWYRQDPGLGLRLIYFSYDVKMKEKGDIPEGYSVSREKKERFSLILESASTNQTSMYLCASSLMFWRESYEQYFGPGTRLTVT.

This rearrangement joins TRBV6-5 to TRBJ2-7; D might be TRBD2 (5 bases). Germline-derived CDR1 and CDR2 are MNHEY and SVGAGI. The CDR3 sequence is 16 residues long. V was shortened by 2 bases and J by 2 bases, with 16 bases between the two germline ends. CDR3 sequence (DNA): TGTGCCAGCAGTTACGGGGTTTCGGCGGGCACCTACGAGCAGTACTTC. It specifies CASSYGVSAGTYEQYF.